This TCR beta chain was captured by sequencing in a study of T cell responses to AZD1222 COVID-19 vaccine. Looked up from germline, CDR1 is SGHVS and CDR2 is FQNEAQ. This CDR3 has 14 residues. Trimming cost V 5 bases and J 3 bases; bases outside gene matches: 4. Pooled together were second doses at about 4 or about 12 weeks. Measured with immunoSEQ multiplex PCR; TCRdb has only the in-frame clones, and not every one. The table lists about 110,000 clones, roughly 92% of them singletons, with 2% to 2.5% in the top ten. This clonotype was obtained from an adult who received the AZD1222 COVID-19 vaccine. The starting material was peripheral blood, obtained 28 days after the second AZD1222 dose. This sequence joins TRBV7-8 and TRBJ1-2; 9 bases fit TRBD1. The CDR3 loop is CASSPGTGHYGYTF. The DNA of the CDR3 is TGTGCCAGCAGCCCCGGGACAGGGCACTATGGCTACACCTTC.